The 8 T cell receptor beta chains reported below all come from one sample, sequenced in a study of radiotherapy plus CTLA-4 blockade in lung cancer. Method: immunoSEQ multiplex PCR; TCRdb's copy keeps in-frame clones and lacks some. The data hold 84,000 or so clones, with about 83% observed a single time. Source: peripheral blood, taken from a patient treated with radiotherapy plus ipilimumab. Receptor source: a human donor with non-small cell lung cancer that progressed on radiotherapy plus ipilimumab.

The rearrangement links TRBV5-1 to TRBJ2-7, with D unclear. Trimming cost V 0 bases and J 1 base, with 14 bases left between them. CDR3 length: 16 residues. Per the germline V gene, CDR1 is SGHRS and CDR2 is YFSETQ. This CDR3 is CASSLGRNRGSYEQYF. As DNA, the CDR3 is TGCGCCAGCAGCTTGGGGCGCAACCGTGGGTCCTACGAGCAGTACTTC.

This clone was found once. The chain uses TRBV7-2 and TRBJ2-5; 8 bases align to TRBD2. J was trimmed by 2 bases and V by 1 base; bases with no gene match: 6. The CDR3 sequence is 16 residues long. Looked up from germline, CDR1 is SGHTA and CDR2 is FQGNSA. The CDR3 bases are TGTGCCAGCAGCTTAGGACCGGGGGGGCGACAAGAGACCCAGTACTTC. Translating gives CASSLGPGGRQETQYF.

The gene calls are TRBV5-1 and TRBJ1-4, with 7 nucleotides matching TRBD1. V shed 3 bases, J shed 8 bases, and the junction held 7 bases outside the gene matches. The CDR3 covers 14 residues. CDR1 SGHRS and CDR2 YFSETQ come from the germline V gene. The chain's CDR3 is CASSSTGLGEKLFF. The CDR3 DNA reads as TGCGCCAGCAGCTCGACAGGGCTCGGGGAAAAACTGTTTTTT.

This clone turned up a few times. The chain is built from TRBV6-5 and TRBJ2-5; D is undetermined. CDR3 length: 12 residues. V was trimmed by 10 bases and J by 5 bases, leaving 14 bases between them. Germline V gene sequence: CDR1 MNHEY, CDR2 SVGAGI. The CDR3 reads CATNPPRETQYF. The CDR3 region has the DNA TGTGCCACCAACCCTCCCAGGGAGACCCAGTACTTC.

V is TRBV4-1 and J is TRBJ1-1; 9 positions match TRBD1. Unmatched junction bases numbered 8, after V lost 4 bases and J lost 5 bases. CDR1 and CDR2 from the germline V gene are MGHRA and YSYEKL. The CDR3 totals 15 residues. DNA for the CDR3: TGCGCCAGCAGCCGCAGAACAGACAGGGGGACTGAAGCTTTCTTT. Protein sequence: CASSRRTDRGTEAFF.

J is TRBJ2-5 and V is TRBV6-1, with 9 bases matching TRBD2. V dropped 8 bases and J dropped 3; count of bases not matched to a gene: 10. The CDR3 extends over 15 amino acids. Germline assignment: CDR1 MNHNS and CDR2 SASEGT. CDR3 in amino acids: CASLGRLAGEETQYF. CDR3 nucleotides: TGTGCCAGCCTAGGACGGTTAGCGGGGGAAGAGACCCAGTACTTC.

The chain carries TRBV5-4 and TRBJ2-1; TRBD1 matches 9 bases. The CDR3 totals 15 residues. Germline V gene data show CDR1 as SGHNT and CDR2 as YYREEE (reference sequence). With V trimmed by 0 bases and J by 2 bases, 0 bases remained unmatched. The CDR3 spells CASSLGQGAYNEQFF. In DNA, the CDR3 is TGTGCCAGCAGCTTGGGACAGGGGGCCTACAATGAGCAGTTCTTC.

The CDR3 protein is CASRTIWGFEKLFF. CDR3 sequence (DNA): TGCGCCAGCAGGACAATATGGGGATTTGAAAAACTGTTTTTT. The chain is built from TRBV10-1 and TRBJ1-4; no definite D call. The germline gives CDR1 WNHNN, CDR2 SYGVQD (reference sequence). The CDR3 has 14 residues. The V and J ends lost 6 bases and 7 bases respectively, with 15 bases between them.